This T cell receptor beta chain was sequenced for a study of T cells expressing NK-cell markers. Study in general: Sorted CD3+CD56+NKG2C+, CD3+CD56+NKG2C- and CD3+CD56-NKG2C+ T cells provided the TCR beta repertoires. Serological testing identified seven of the eight sequenced donors as HCMV-seropositive and one as seronegative. Study-wide results and caveats: Whether expanded NKG2C-expressing T cell clones recognize HCMV is unknown.

TCR beta cDNA was made by 5'RACE template switching with UMIs. TCRdb reworked the 5' RACE reads into one entry per CDR3 protein, no DNA. The sample table includes 350,000 to 450,000 distinct CDR3 sequences. A remark on this clonotype: What it binds is not known.

The CDR3 extends over 17 amino acids. From germline, CDR1 is DFQATT and CDR2 SNEGSKA (reference sequence). V and J are TRBV20-1 and TRBJ2-2; TCRdb's D gene call, TRBD1, goes unchecked for lack of DNA. The source of this sequence is a man aged 18-70 years in good health. Material for sequencing was blood T cells: a sorted CD56 or NKG2C T cell subset, CD4+ or CD8+ T cells, or bulk PBMC T cells (not recorded which). CDR3 in amino acids: CSAIPLGGGGVNGELFF.